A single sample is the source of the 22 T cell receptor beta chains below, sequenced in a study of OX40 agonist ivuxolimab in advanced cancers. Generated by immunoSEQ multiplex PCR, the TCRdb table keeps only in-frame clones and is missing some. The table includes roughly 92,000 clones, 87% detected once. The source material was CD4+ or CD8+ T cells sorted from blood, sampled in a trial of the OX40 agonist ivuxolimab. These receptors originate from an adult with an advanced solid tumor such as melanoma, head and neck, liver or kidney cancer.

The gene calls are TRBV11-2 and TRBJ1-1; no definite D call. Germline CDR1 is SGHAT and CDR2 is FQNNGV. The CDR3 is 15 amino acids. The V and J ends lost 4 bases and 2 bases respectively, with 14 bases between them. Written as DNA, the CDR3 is TGTGCCAGCAGCTCGCCACAGTACAGTAACACTGAAGCTTTCTTT. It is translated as CASSSPQYSNTEAFF.

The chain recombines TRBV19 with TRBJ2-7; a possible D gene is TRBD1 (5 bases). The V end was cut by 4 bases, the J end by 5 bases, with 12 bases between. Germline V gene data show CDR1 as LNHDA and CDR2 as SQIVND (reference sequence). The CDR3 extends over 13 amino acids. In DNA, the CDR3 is TGTGCCAGTAGTAGCAGGGTACTCCACGAGCAGTACTTC. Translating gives CASSSRVLHEQYF.

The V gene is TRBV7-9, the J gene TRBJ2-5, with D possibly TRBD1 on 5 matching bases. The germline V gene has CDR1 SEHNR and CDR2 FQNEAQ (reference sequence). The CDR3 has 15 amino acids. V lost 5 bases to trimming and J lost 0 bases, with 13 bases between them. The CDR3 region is CASSLRQFDQETQYF. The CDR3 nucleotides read TGTGCCAGCAGCCTCCGACAGTTTGACCAAGAGACCCAGTACTTC.

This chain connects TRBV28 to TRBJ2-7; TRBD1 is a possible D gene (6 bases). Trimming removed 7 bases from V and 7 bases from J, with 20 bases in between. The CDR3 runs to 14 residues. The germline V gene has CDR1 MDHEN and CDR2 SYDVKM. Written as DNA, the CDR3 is TGTGCCAGCACTATCCGACGGGACACCCGAGAGCAGTACTTC. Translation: CASTIRRDTREQYF.

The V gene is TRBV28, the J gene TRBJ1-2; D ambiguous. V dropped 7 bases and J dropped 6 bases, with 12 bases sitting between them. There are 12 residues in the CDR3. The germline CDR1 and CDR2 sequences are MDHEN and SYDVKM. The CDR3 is CASNSYPNGYTF. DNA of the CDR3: TGTGCCAGCAACTCTTATCCTAATGGCTACACCTTC.

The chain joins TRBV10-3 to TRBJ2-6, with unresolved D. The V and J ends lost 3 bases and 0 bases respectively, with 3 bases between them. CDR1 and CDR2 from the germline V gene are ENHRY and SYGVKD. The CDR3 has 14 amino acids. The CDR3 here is CAISDNSGANVLTF. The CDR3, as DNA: TGTGCCATCAGTGATAACTCTGGGGCCAACGTCCTGACTTTC.

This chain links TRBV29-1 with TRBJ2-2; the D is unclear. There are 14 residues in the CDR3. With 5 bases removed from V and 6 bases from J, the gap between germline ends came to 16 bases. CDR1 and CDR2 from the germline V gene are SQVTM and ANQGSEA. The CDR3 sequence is CSVTPSLGAGELFF. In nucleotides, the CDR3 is TGCAGCGTTACTCCCAGCCTTGGAGCCGGGGAGCTGTTTTTT.

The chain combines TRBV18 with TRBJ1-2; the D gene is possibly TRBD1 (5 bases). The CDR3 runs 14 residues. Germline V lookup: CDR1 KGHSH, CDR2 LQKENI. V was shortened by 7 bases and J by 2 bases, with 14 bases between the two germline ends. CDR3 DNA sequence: TGTGCCAGCTGGCCGGGACGACAAAACTATGGCTACACCTTC. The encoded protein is CASWPGRQNYGYTF.

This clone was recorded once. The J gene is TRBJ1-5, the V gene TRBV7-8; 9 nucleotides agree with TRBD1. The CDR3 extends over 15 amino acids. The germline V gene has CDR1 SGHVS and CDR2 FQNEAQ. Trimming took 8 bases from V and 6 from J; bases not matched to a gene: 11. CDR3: CASDTQGAVGQPQHF. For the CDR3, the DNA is TGTGCCAGCGACACACAGGGGGCGGTGGGTCAGCCCCAGCATTTT.

The CDR3 nucleotides are TGTGCCAGCAGCTTACCCGGCCAGCCCCAGCATTTT. Translating gives CASSLPGQPQHF. The gene calls are TRBV5-4 and TRBJ1-5, with D unresolved. The V end lost 2 bases, the J end lost 7 bases, and 7 bases lay between the germline ends. The CDR3 spans 12 residues. Germline-derived CDR1 and CDR2 are SGHNT and YYREEE (reference sequence). Using reference TRBV5-4 and TRBJ1-5 for the parts outside the CDR3, the full variable domain is ETGVTQSPTHLIKTRGQQVTLRCSSQSGHNTVSWYQQALGQGPQFIFQYYREEENGRGNFPPRFSGLQFPNYSSELNVNALELDDSALYLCASSLPGQPQHFGDGTRLSIL.

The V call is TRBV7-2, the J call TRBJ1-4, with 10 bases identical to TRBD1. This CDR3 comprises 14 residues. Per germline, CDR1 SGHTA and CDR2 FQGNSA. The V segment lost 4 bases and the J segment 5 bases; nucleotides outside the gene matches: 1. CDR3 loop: CASSSGQGNEKLFF. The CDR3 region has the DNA TGTGCCAGCAGCTCGGGACAGGGGAATGAAAAACTGTTTTTT.

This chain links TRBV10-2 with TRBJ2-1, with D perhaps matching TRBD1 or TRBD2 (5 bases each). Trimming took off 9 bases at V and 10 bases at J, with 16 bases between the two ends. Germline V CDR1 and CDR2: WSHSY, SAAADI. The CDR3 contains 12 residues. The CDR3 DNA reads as TGCGCCAGATTAGGGGACCTTCAAGAGCAGTTCTTC. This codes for CARLGDLQEQFF.

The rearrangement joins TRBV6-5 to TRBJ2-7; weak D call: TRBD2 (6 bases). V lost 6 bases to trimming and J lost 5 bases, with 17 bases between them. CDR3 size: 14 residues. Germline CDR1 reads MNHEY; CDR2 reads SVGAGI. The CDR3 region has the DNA TGTGCCAGCAGGTCACGTGGGGGGTCCAACGAGCAGTACTTC. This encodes CASRSRGGSNEQYF.

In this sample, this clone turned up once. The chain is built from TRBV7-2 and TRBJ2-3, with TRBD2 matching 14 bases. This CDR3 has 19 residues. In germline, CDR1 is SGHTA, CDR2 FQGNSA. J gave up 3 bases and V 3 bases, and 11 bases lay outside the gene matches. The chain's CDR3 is CASSLRLAGGLGGTDTQYF. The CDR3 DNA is TGTGCCAGCAGCTTGAGACTAGCGGGGGGGCTAGGTGGTACAGATACGCAGTATTTT.

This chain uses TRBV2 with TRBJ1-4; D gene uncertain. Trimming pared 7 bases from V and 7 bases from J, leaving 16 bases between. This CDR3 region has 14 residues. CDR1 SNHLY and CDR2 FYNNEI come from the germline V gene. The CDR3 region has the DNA TGTGCCAGCATACCGGCAATGGGAGGTGAAAAACTGTTTTTT. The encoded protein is CASIPAMGGEKLFF.

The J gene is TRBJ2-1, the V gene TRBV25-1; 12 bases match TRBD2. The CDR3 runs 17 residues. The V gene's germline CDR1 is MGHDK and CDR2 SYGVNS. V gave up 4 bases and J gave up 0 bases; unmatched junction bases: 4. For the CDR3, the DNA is TGTGCCAGCAGTGCCACACTAGCGGGAGGCTCCTACAATGAGCAGTTCTTC. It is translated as CASSATLAGGSYNEQFF.

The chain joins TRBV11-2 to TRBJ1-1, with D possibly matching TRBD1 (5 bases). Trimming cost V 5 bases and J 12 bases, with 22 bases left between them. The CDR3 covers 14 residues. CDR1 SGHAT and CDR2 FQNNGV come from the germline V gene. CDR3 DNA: TGTGCCAGCAGCCGCTCGGGGCCCTCGGGGTACACTTTCTTT. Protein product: CASSRSGPSGYTFF.

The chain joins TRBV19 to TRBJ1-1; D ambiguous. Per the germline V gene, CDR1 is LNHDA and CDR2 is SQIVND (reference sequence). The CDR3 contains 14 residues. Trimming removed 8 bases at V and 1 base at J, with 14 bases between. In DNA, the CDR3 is TGTGCCAGTGAAGCGAGCGCGGGGAACACTGAAGCTTTCTTT. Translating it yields CASEASAGNTEAFF.

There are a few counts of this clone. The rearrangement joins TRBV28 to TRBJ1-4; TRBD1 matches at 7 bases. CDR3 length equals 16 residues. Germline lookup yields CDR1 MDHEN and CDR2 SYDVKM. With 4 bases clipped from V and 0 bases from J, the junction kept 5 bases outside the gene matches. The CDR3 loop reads CASSSPQGATNEKLFF. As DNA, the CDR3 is TGTGCCAGCAGTTCCCCCCAGGGGGCAACTAATGAAAAACTGTTTTTT.

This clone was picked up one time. CDR3 in DNA: TGTGCCAGCAGCTTAGACGGAATCAATAATCAGCCCCAGCATTTT. As protein: CASSLDGINNQPQHF. The chain recombines TRBV7-2 with TRBJ1-5; D gene ambiguous. Per germline, CDR1 SGHTA and CDR2 FQGNSA. The CDR3 length is 15 residues. Trimming took off 1 base at V and 4 bases at J, with 11 bases between the two ends.

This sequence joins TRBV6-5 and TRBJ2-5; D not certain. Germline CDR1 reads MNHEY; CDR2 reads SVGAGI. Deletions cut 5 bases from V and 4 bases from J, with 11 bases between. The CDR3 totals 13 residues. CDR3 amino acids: CASSRNKGETQYF. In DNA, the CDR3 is TGTGCCAGCAGTAGAAATAAGGGAGAGACCCAGTACTTC.

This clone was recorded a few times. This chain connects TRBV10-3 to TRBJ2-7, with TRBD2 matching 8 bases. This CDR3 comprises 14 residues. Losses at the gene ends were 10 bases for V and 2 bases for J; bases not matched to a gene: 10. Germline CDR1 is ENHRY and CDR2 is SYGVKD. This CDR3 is CATVPAGVPYEQYF. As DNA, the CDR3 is TGTGCCACTGTGCCAGCGGGGGTTCCCTACGAGCAGTACTTC.